The 26 T cell receptor beta chains reported below all come from one sample, sequenced in a study of shared clonotypes between healthy human individuals. CD45RO-negative cells were positively selected for CCR7, leaving out terminally differentiated effector memory CD45RA+ cells. Data came from immunoSEQ multiplex PCR; TCRdb stores just in-frame clones and leaves some out. Of around 600,000 clones listed, 90% to 95% were seen once; the top ten hold 0.095% to 0.14%. Sequenced input: naive CD8+ T cells sorted from blood. The receptors come from a woman in her twenties or thirties in good health.

V gene TRBV19 combines with J gene TRBJ1-5; TRBD1 matches 8 bases. This CDR3 is built from 11 residues. From germline, CDR1 is LNHDA and CDR2 SQIVND (reference sequence). The V segment lost 10 bases and the J segment 7 bases; nucleotides outside the gene matches: 3. CDR3 in amino acids: CATSGGQPQHF. The CDR3 bases are TGTGCCACATCAGGGGGCCAGCCCCAGCATTTT. Filled out from reference TRBV19 and TRBJ1-5, the complete variable domain reads DGGITQSPKYLFRKEGQNVTLSCEQNLNHDAMYWYRQDPGQGLRLIYYSQIVNDFQKGDIAEGYSVSREKKESFPLTVTSAQKNPTAFYLCATSGGQPQHFGDGTRLSIL.

This clone was recorded only once. The chain uses TRBV10-1 and TRBJ2-7; the D gene could be TRBD1 or TRBD2 (6 bases each). The ends were cut back, 9 bases at V and 5 bases at J, with 20 bases in the middle. This CDR3 region has 14 residues. Germline assignment: CDR1 WNHNN and CDR2 SYGVQD (reference sequence). This chain's CDR3 is CARFRGGLGDEQYF. CDR3 nucleotide sequence: TGCGCCAGATTCCGAGGGGGGTTGGGGGACGAGCAGTACTTC.

The chain couples TRBV25-1 to TRBJ2-5, with 7 bases identical to TRBD2. The DNA end favors TRBJ2-7, so the J call may be wrong. Germline V gene data show CDR1 as MGHDK and CDR2 as SYGVNS. The CDR3 runs to 12 residues. Here the CDR3 reads CASRDYLNEQYF. CDR3 coding DNA: TGTGCCAGTCGGGACTACCTGAACGAGCAGTACTTC.

The chain links TRBV7-3 to TRBJ2-5, with 15 bases matching TRBD2. Looked up from germline, CDR1 is SGHTA and CDR2 is FQGTGA. This CDR3 is built from 16 residues. V lost 1 base and J lost 4; bases outside the gene matches: 1. Here the CDR3 DNA reads TGTGCCAGCAGCTTAAAGGGACTAGCGGGAGGAGAGACCCAGTACTTC. This codes for CASSLKGLAGGETQYF. The full variable domain, its missing parts supplied by reference TRBV7-3 and TRBJ2-5, is GAGVSQTPSNKVTEKGKYVELRCDPISGHTALYWYRQSLGQGPEFLIYFQGTGAADDSGLPNDRFFAVRPEGSVSTLKIQRTERGDSAVYLCASSLKGLAGGETQYFGPGTRLLVL.

The genes are TRBV13 and TRBJ2-3; TRBD1 aligns across 10 bases. This CDR3 comprises 15 residues. J gave up 6 bases and V 1 base, and 4 bases lay outside the gene matches. Germline V lookup: CDR1 PRHDT, CDR2 FYEKMQ (reference sequence). Here the CDR3 DNA reads TGTGCCAGCAGCTTAGTGGGACAGGGGTTGGATACGCAGTATTTT. Protein sequence: CASSLVGQGLDTQYF.

This clone was seen a single time. The chain joins TRBV28 to TRBJ1-5; D gene ambiguous. Trimming pared 5 bases from V and 6 bases from J, leaving 17 bases between. The CDR3 loop spans 15 amino acids. CDR1 is MDHEN and CDR2 is SYDVKM in the germline V gene. Here the CDR3 DNA reads TGTGCCAGCAGTCCCCCCTCAGTTTGGGGTCAGCCCCAGCATTTT. It specifies CASSPPSVWGQPQHF.

This clone showed up just a few times. The V gene is TRBV9, the J gene TRBJ1-1; unclear D gene. Trimming shortened V by 0 bases and J by 0 bases, and 6 bases separated the two germline ends. The CDR3 has 14 residues. CDR1 SGDLS and CDR2 YYNGEE come from the germline V gene. The CDR3 is CASSVDQLNTEAFF. CDR3 in DNA: TGTGCCAGCAGCGTAGATCAGCTGAACACTGAAGCTTTCTTT. The whole variable domain, remainder taken from reference TRBV9 and TRBJ1-1, is DSGVTQTPKHLITATGQRVTLRCSPRSGDLSVYWYQQSLDQGLQFLIQYYNGEERAKGNILERFSAQQFPDLHSELNLSSLELGDSALYFCASSVDQLNTEAFFGQGTRLTVV.

This clone has just a few counts. The same CDR3 arises from other DNA sequences in this sample as well. V gene TRBV27 combines with J gene TRBJ1-5; TRBD1 agrees at 10 bases. This CDR3 region has 15 residues. Losses at the gene ends were 5 bases for V and 2 bases for J; bases not matched to a gene: 3. Germline V gives CDR1 MNHEY, CDR2 SMNVEV (reference sequence). CDR3 sequence reads: CASSPGTGGNQPQHF. In DNA, the CDR3 is TGTGCCAGCAGTCCGGGGACAGGGGGCAATCAGCCCCAGCATTTT.

The rearrangement joins TRBV16 to TRBJ1-2; no clear D gene. The germline V and J ends were trimmed by 0 bases and 0 bases, with 8 bases remaining between them. The CDR3 is made up of 15 amino acids. CDR1 and CDR2 (germline): KGHSY, FQNENV. This chain's CDR3 is CASSQSWRANYGYTF. The CDR3 DNA follows: TGTGCCAGCAGCCAATCGTGGCGGGCTAACTATGGCTACACCTTC.

Only one count was recorded for this clone. The chain has TRBV6-5 and TRBJ2-7; 8 nucleotides agree with TRBD1. This CDR3 has 15 amino acids. Losses at the gene ends were 6 bases for V and 4 bases for J; bases not matched to a gene: 11. The germline V gene encodes CDR1 MNHEY and CDR2 SVGAGI. CDR3 in amino acids: CASRERQGRFYEQYF. The CDR3 coding sequence is TGTGCCAGCAGGGAGAGACAGGGGAGGTTTTACGAGCAGTACTTC.

This rearrangement joins TRBV4-1 to TRBJ1-2; 8 bases fit TRBD1. V lost 0 bases, J lost 3 bases, and 12 bases stayed unmatched. Germline values: CDR1 MGHRA, CDR2 YSYEKL. The CDR3 consists of 18 residues. The CDR3 sequence is CASSQDPGRGHLDYGYTF. CDR3 DNA sequence: TGCGCCAGCAGCCAAGATCCGGGCAGGGGGCATCTTGACTATGGCTACACCTTC.

The chain couples TRBV6-5 to TRBJ2-2; D is possibly TRBD2 (7 bases). There are 13 residues in the CDR3. The germline V and J ends were trimmed by 5 bases and 6 bases, with 10 bases remaining between them. Germline assignment: CDR1 MNHEY and CDR2 SVGAGI. CDR3 in DNA: TGTGCCAGCAGTAAGGGGGGGCCCGGGGAGCTGTTTTTT. It yields the protein CASSKGGPGELFF.

This clone has just one count. The rearrangement links TRBV21-1 to TRBJ1-5. TRBV21-1 counts as a pseudogene. The CDR3 runs 16 residues. CDR3 loop: CASSKAGTGSYQPQHF. Written as DNA, the CDR3 is TGTGCCAGCAGCAAAGCGGGAACGGGGAGTTATCAACCCCAGCATTTT.

The chain combines TRBV9 with TRBJ2-5; TRBD2 might be the D (6 bases). Germline loops: CDR1 SGDLS, CDR2 YYNGEE. CDR3 length equals 14 residues. The V end lost 4 bases, the J end lost 0 bases, and 10 bases lay between the germline ends. The CDR3 is CASSPGDYQETQYF. The CDR3 coding sequence is TGTGCCAGCAGCCCTGGGGACTACCAAGAGACCCAGTACTTC. Together with reference TRBV9 and TRBJ2-5, the CDR3 gives the full variable domain: DSGVTQTPKHLITATGQRVTLRCSPRSGDLSVYWYQQSLDQGLQFLIQYYNGEERAKGNILERFSAQQFPDLHSELNLSSLELGDSALYFCASSPGDYQETQYFGPGTRLLVL.

The chain couples TRBV7-2 to TRBJ1-1; D is ambiguous. Germline CDR1 and CDR2: SGHTA and FQGNSA. This CDR3 contains 13 residues. V was cut by 3 bases and J by 2 bases, with 7 bases left in between. The CDR3: CASSLGDNTEAFF. The CDR3 bases are TGTGCCAGCAGCTTGGGAGATAACACTGAAGCTTTCTTT. Based on the CDR3 plus reference TRBV7-2 and TRBJ1-1, the full variable domain is GAGVSQSPSNKVTEKGKDVELRCDPISGHTALYWYRQSLGQGLEFLIYFQGNSAPDKSGLPSDRFSAERTGGSVSTLTIQRTQQEDSAVYLCASSLGDNTEAFFGQGTRLTVV.

This chain connects TRBV19 to TRBJ2-2; the D is unclear. The CDR3 covers 14 residues. Trimming pared 3 bases from V and 1 base from J, leaving 6 bases between. Germline values: CDR1 LNHDA, CDR2 SQIVND (reference sequence). The CDR3 is CASSITGNTGELFF. In DNA, the CDR3 is TGTGCCAGTAGTATTACTGGGAACACCGGGGAGCTGTTTTTT.

This sequence joins TRBV2 and TRBJ1-1, with D maybe TRBD1 (6 bases). V shed 6 bases and J shed 1 base, with 12 bases lying between them. Per the germline V gene, CDR1 is SNHLY and CDR2 is FYNNEI. The CDR3 covers 14 residues. The CDR3 DNA follows: TGTGCCAGCAGAGCAGGGGAAGGGAACACTGAAGCTTTCTTT. Protein sequence: CASRAGEGNTEAFF.

This clone was seen more than once but under ten times. The chain is built from TRBV4-1 and TRBJ1-1; a weak D match, TRBD1 (5 bases). The CDR3 has 13 amino acids. Trimming pared 4 bases from V and 7 bases from J, leaving 13 bases between. Germline V gene sequence: CDR1 MGHRA, CDR2 YSYEKL. CDR3: CASSLTVRGEAFF. The CDR3 DNA follows: TGCGCCAGCAGCCTGACCGTAAGGGGTGAAGCTTTCTTT.

V and J are TRBV27 and TRBJ2-5, with D possibly being TRBD1 (6 bases). Matching the DNA end better, TRBJ2-7 makes the J call doubtful. Per germline, CDR1 MNHEY and CDR2 SMNVEV (reference sequence). The length of the CDR3 is 15 residues. The CDR3 region is CASSIVPGQTYEQYF. As DNA, the CDR3 is TGTGCCAGCAGCATAGTGCCTGGACAGACCTACGAGCAGTACTTC.

This chain connects TRBV2 to TRBJ1-5; 8 bases map to TRBD1. Unmatched junction bases numbered 6, after V lost 6 bases and J lost 5 bases. CDR1 is SNHLY, CDR2 FYNNEI, per germline. This CDR3 region has 14 residues. Here the CDR3 reads CASSAGQGYQPQHF. The CDR3 nucleotides are TGTGCCAGCAGCGCTGGACAGGGTTATCAGCCCCAGCATTTT.

Remarks on this clone: Other DNA sequences from this sample encode an identical CDR3 as well. The rearrangement links TRBV19 to TRBJ2-7, with no clear D. Per the germline V gene, CDR1 is LNHDA and CDR2 is SQIVND (reference sequence). The CDR3 contains 13 residues. The V gene lost 5 bases and the J gene lost 2 bases, with 10 bases spanning the gap. For the CDR3, the DNA is TGTGCCAGTAGTCCCGGGCCTACCTACGAGCAGTACTTC. Its translation is CASSPGPTYEQYF.

The CDR3 is CASSIGDSPLHF. The CDR3 DNA follows: TGTGCCAGTAGTATAGGAGATTCACCCCTCCACTTT. This sequence joins TRBV19 and TRBJ1-6; D is unresolved. Looked up from germline, CDR1 is LNHDA and CDR2 is SQIVND (reference sequence). The CDR3 spans 12 residues. Between the trimmed V and J ends, which lost 1 base and 8 bases, there was a span of 3 bases.

Comments on this clone: This CDR3 is also generated by other DNA sequences in the sample. The genes are TRBV27 and TRBJ2-7; tentatively, D is TRBD2 (6 bases). Trimming pared 4 bases from V and 3 bases from J, leaving 7 bases between. The CDR3 contains 12 residues. Germline assignment: CDR1 MNHEY and CDR2 SMNVEV (reference sequence). The CDR3 DNA reads as TGTGCCAGCAGTTCGGACTACTACGAGCAGTACTTC. Translating it yields CASSSDYYEQYF.

This clone was counted once. V and J are TRBV25-1 and TRBJ2-7, with TRBD2 matching over 8 bases. J was trimmed by 5 bases and V by 5 bases; bases with no gene match: 5. The germline V gene encodes CDR1 MGHDK and CDR2 SYGVNS. CDR3 length: 13 amino acids. CDR3 sequence reads: CASSLRGDDEQYF. The CDR3 DNA is TGTGCCAGCAGTCTGCGGGGGGACGACGAGCAGTACTTC.

This chain connects TRBV9 to TRBJ1-5, with 7 bases fitting TRBD1. The V gene's germline CDR1 is SGDLS and CDR2 YYNGEE. Trimming at V came to 2 bases and at J to 7 bases, leaving 9 bases not matched to a gene. This CDR3 contains 15 residues. The CDR3 reads CASSVGTGVVQPQHF. CDR3 sequence (DNA): TGTGCCAGCAGCGTGGGTACAGGGGTCGTACAGCCCCAGCATTTT.

The genes are TRBV13 and TRBJ1-2, with 7 positions matching TRBD1. V dropped 5 bases and J dropped 6; count of bases not matched to a gene: 21. This CDR3 spans 18 amino acids. Germline assignment: CDR1 PRHDT and CDR2 FYEKMQ (reference sequence). The CDR3 DNA reads as TGTGCCAGCAGCACCAGACAGGGCCTTCTTTCGAGCGCCCATGGCTACACCTTC. Encoded protein: CASSTRQGLLSSAHGYTF. Filled out from reference TRBV13 and TRBJ1-2, the complete variable domain reads AAGVIQSPRHLIKEKRETATLKCYPIPRHDTVYWYQQGPGQDPQFLISFYEKMQSDKGSIPDRFSAQQFSDYHSELNMSSLELGDSALYFCASSTRQGLLSSAHGYTFGSGTRLTVV.